The 23 T cell receptor beta chains in this list originate from one sample, sequenced in a study of OX40 agonist ivuxolimab in advanced cancers. Method: immunoSEQ multiplex PCR; TCRdb's copy keeps in-frame clones and lacks some. The profile covers tens of thousands of clones, with around 92% appearing a single time and nearly 9.5% taken by the ten largest. The material sequenced was CD4+ or CD8+ T cells sorted from blood, taken in a trial of the OX40 agonist ivuxolimab. The origin of the receptors is an adult with an advanced solid tumor such as melanoma, head and neck, liver or kidney cancer.

Details on this clone: The junction does not match germline at one end; this may be a read error. The chain uses TRBV7-8 and TRBJ1-2; D is uncertain. This CDR3 is 16 amino acids long. The V gene's germline CDR1 is SGHVS and CDR2 FQNEAQ. CDR3 protein: CAGSLGSSSTNYGYTF. For the CDR3, the DNA is TGTGCCGGCAGCTTAGGGAGCTCGTCGACAAACTATGGCTACACCTTC.

This sequence joins TRBV28 and TRBJ1-2; D is unclear. CDR3 length equals 16 residues. Trimming took 4 bases from V and 1 from J, leaving 16 bases between them. Germline lookup yields CDR1 MDHEN and CDR2 SYDVKM. The DNA of the CDR3 is TGTGCCAGCAGTTCCCGGCCAGAGGGATTTAACTATGGCTACACCTTC. This gives the protein CASSSRPEGFNYGYTF.

This chain links TRBV14 with TRBJ2-7; D is ambiguous. The germline CDR1 and CDR2 sequences are SGHDN and FVKESK. V shed 0 bases and J shed 4 bases, with 4 bases lying between them. This CDR3 contains 12 residues. CDR3 coding DNA: TGTGCCAGCAGCCAAGAAGGGTACGAGCAGTACTTC. Its protein product is CASSQEGYEQYF.

This chain connects TRBV7-9 to TRBJ2-1; 9 nucleotides align to TRBD2. The CDR3 is 18 residues long. V was pared by 1 base and J by 3 bases, with 10 bases of the junction left unmatched. The germline gives CDR1 SEHNR, CDR2 FQNEAQ (reference sequence). The CDR3 coding sequence is TGTGCCAGCAGCTTAGAAATAGCGGGAGAAGGGTTCTACAATGAGCAGTTCTTC. Protein sequence: CASSLEIAGEGFYNEQFF.

This chain connects TRBV5-1 to TRBJ2-3, with TRBD2 as a possible D gene (6 bases). The V gene lost 5 bases and the J gene lost 2 bases, with 12 bases spanning the gap. Per germline, CDR1 SGHRS and CDR2 YFSETQ. The CDR3 extends over 14 amino acids. In DNA, the CDR3 is TGCGCCAGCAGGTCTAGCGAGTTCACAGATACGCAGTATTTT. Translated, it gives CASRSSEFTDTQYF.

The sample holds one count of this clone. The V and J genes are TRBV27 and TRBJ2-1, with 11 bases that match TRBD1. The germline gives CDR1 MNHEY, CDR2 SMNVEV (reference sequence). J lost 6 bases, V lost 2 bases, and 0 bases had no gene match. The CDR3 length is 14 residues. The CDR3 coding sequence is TGTGCCAGCAGTTTAGGGACAGGGGGCAATGAGCAGTTCTTC. Its protein is CASSLGTGGNEQFF.

The chain employs TRBV7-6 and TRBJ2-1, with 9 bases aligning to TRBD2. The CDR3 extends over 15 amino acids. CDR1 SGHVS and CDR2 FNYEAQ come from the germline V gene. V trimming: 3 bases; J trimming: 7 bases; junction bases outside the gene matches: 7. CDR3 nucleotide sequence: TGTGCCAGCAGCTTTTTCGGGCGGGAGGGAAATGAGCAGTTCTTC. This encodes CASSFFGREGNEQFF. The whole variable domain, remainder taken from reference TRBV7-6 and TRBJ2-1, is GAGVSQSPRYKVTKRGQDVALRCDPISGHVSLYWYRQALGQGPEFLTYFNYEAQQDKSGLPNDRFSAERPEGSISTLTIQRTEQRDSAMYRCASSFFGREGNEQFFGPGTRLTVL.

This chain links TRBV7-8 with TRBJ2-5, with TRBD1 matching over 7 bases. Trimming at V came to 2 bases and at J to 9 bases, leaving 9 bases not matched to a gene. Per germline, CDR1 SGHVS and CDR2 FQNEAQ. The CDR3 contains 14 residues. The CDR3 loop reads CASSLSIGQGAQYF. CDR3 nucleotides: TGTGCCAGCAGCTTAAGTATTGGGCAGGGGGCCCAGTACTTC.

CDR3 protein: CASSRQQETQYF. Here the CDR3 DNA reads TGTGCCAGCAGCCGGCAGCAAGAGACCCAGTACTTC. This rearrangement joins TRBV7-9 to TRBJ2-5; D gene unclear. CDR1 is SEHNR and CDR2 is FQNEAQ in the germline V gene (reference sequence). The CDR3 contains 12 residues. V lost 5 bases and J 2 bases, leaving 6 bases between the germline ends. The full variable domain, with the rest looked up from reference TRBV7-9 and TRBJ2-5, is DTGVSQNPRHKITKRGQNVTFRCDPISEHNRLYWYRQTLGQGPEFLTYFQNEAQLEKSRLLSDRFSAERPKGSFSTLEIQRTEQGDSAMYLCASSRQQETQYFGPGTRLLVL.

V and J are TRBV14 and TRBJ2-7; no definite D call. Germline V gene lookup returns CDR1 SGHDN and CDR2 FVKESK. The CDR3 runs 14 residues. The V and J ends lost 8 bases and 4 bases respectively, with 18 bases between them. In nucleotides, the CDR3 is TGTGCCAGCGCCAACTCAGCCGCCCTATACGAGCAGTACTTC. It translates to CASANSAALYEQYF.

The chain is built from TRBV14 and TRBJ2-1; no reliable D call. The CDR3 has 14 residues. The ends were cut back, 5 bases at V and 3 bases at J, with 11 bases in the middle. Germline lookup yields CDR1 SGHDN and CDR2 FVKESK. CDR3 region: CASSSPGYYNEQFF. CDR3 nucleotides: TGTGCCAGCAGCTCCCCTGGGTACTACAATGAGCAGTTCTTC. Complete variable domain (other parts from reference TRBV14 and TRBJ2-1): EAGVTQFPSHSVIEKGQTVTLRCDPISGHDNLYWYRRVMGKEIKFLLHFVKESKQDESGMPNNRFLAERTGGTYSTLKVQPAELEDSGVYFCASSSPGYYNEQFFGPGTRLTVL.

DNA for the CDR3: TGCGCCAGCAGCCAAGATGGGAACTCTGGAAACACCATATATTTT. Its translation: CASSQDGNSGNTIYF. The V call is TRBV4-3, the J call TRBJ1-3; no clear D gene. With 0 bases removed from V and 0 bases from J, the gap between germline ends came to 6 bases. This CDR3 is 15 amino acids long. Germline V gives CDR1 LGHNA, CDR2 YSLEER.

Judged by abundance, this clone is medium-sized (0.01 to 0.1%). V usage is TRBV6-1 and J usage is TRBJ1-2; possible D gene TRBD1, 5 bases. V was shortened by 1 base and J by 6 bases, with 15 bases between the two germline ends. Germline CDR1 MNHNS, CDR2 SASEGT. This CDR3 region has 15 residues. The CDR3 loop is CASSEGGSPTDGYTF. In DNA form, the CDR3 reads TGTGCCAGCAGTGAAGGGGGCAGTCCGACTGATGGCTACACCTTC.

This sequence joins TRBV9 and TRBJ2-3, with D possibly being TRBD2 (6 bases). Per the germline V gene, CDR1 is SGDLS and CDR2 is YYNGEE. The CDR3 runs to 16 residues. Trimming pared 4 bases from V and 6 bases from J, leaving 21 bases between. CDR3: CASSKSGLPLSDTQYF. CDR3 nucleotide sequence: TGTGCCAGCAGCAAATCGGGACTCCCACTTTCTGATACGCAGTATTTT.

CDR3 residues: CASSLGTGSTEAFF. Written as DNA, the CDR3 is TGTGCCAGCAGCTTAGGGACAGGGAGTACTGAAGCTTTCTTT. V is TRBV13 and J is TRBJ1-1; 7 bases map to TRBD1. Per germline, CDR1 PRHDT and CDR2 FYEKMQ (reference sequence). This CDR3 region has 14 residues. With 0 bases clipped from V and 5 bases from J, the junction kept 3 bases outside the gene matches.

The rearrangement joins TRBV9 to TRBJ1-2, with D maybe TRBD1 (6 bases). In germline, CDR1 is SGDLS, CDR2 YYNGEE. The CDR3 contains 14 residues. Trimming removed 0 bases at V and 8 bases at J, with 14 bases between. CDR3: CASSVAQGRGGYTF. The CDR3 DNA is TGTGCCAGCAGCGTAGCCCAGGGGAGGGGGGGCTACACCTTC. Full variable domain (outside the CDR3, taken from reference TRBV9 and TRBJ1-2): DSGVTQTPKHLITATGQRVTLRCSPRSGDLSVYWYQQSLDQGLQFLIQYYNGEERAKGNILERFSAQQFPDLHSELNLSSLELGDSALYFCASSVAQGRGGYTFGSGTRLTVV.

The chain has TRBV6-5 and TRBJ2-1; 11 nucleotides align to TRBD2. Per germline, CDR1 MNHEY and CDR2 SVGAGI. The CDR3 length is 15 residues. The V segment lost 2 bases and the J segment 5 bases; nucleotides outside the gene matches: 2. In DNA, the CDR3 is TGTGCCAGCAGTTACGGACTAGCGGGCCACAATGAGCAGTTCTTC. Its protein is CASSYGLAGHNEQFF.

The chain uses TRBV5-1 and TRBJ2-3; 10 bases agree with TRBD1. Germline V gene sequence: CDR1 SGHRS, CDR2 YFSETQ. Unmatched junction bases numbered 7, after V lost 2 bases and J lost 4 bases. The CDR3 covers 16 residues. CDR3 DNA: TGCGCCAGCAGCTTTCCCGGGACAGGGGTGGCAGATACGCAGTATTTT. This gives the protein CASSFPGTGVADTQYF.

In this sample, this clone turned up once. The chain uses TRBV5-1 and TRBJ2-3, with TRBD2 matching 9 bases. CDR1 and CDR2 from the germline V gene are SGHRS and YFSETQ. The CDR3 spans 15 residues. V lost 4 bases, J lost 4 bases, and 7 bases stayed unmatched. The CDR3 reads CASSPGTSLSDTQYF. The CDR3, as DNA: TGCGCCAGCAGCCCTGGGACTAGCCTTTCAGATACGCAGTATTTT.

The chain combines TRBV6-4 with TRBJ2-3; D uncertain. Germline loops: CDR1 MRHNA, CDR2 SNTAGT. The CDR3 length is 13 residues. V lost 7 bases to trimming and J lost 6 bases, with 14 bases between them. The CDR3 region has the DNA TGTGCCAGCACCAGAATTGAAAGGGATACGCAGTATTTT. It is translated as CASTRIERDTQYF.

The genes are TRBV4-3 and TRBJ2-2, with 8 bases aligning to TRBD2. The CDR3 spans 17 residues. With V trimmed by 2 bases and J by 4 bases, 9 bases remained unmatched. The V gene's germline CDR1 is LGHNA and CDR2 YSLEER. The CDR3 DNA sequence: TGCGCCAGCAGCCAACATGGCGGGGGGATAGGCACCGGGGAGCTGTTTTTT. Translating it yields CASSQHGGGIGTGELFF.

The gene calls are TRBV28 and TRBJ1-2, with D tentatively TRBD1 (5 bases). This CDR3 contains 15 residues. Trimming took 4 bases from V and 1 from J, leaving 13 bases between them. The V gene's germline CDR1 is MDHEN and CDR2 SYDVKM. In nucleotides, the CDR3 is TGTGCCAGCAGTTCCCCTTCCGACAGTAACTATGGCTACACCTTC. The encoded protein is CASSSPSDSNYGYTF.

The chain has TRBV4-3 and TRBJ2-1; D is unclear. V lost 2 bases and J lost 4, with 21 bases in between. This CDR3 is built from 18 residues. The germline V gene has CDR1 LGHNA and CDR2 YSLEER. The CDR3 coding sequence is TGCGCCAGCAGCCAATCCTCTCCCGTGACACTCATGTACAATGAGCAGTTCTTC. Protein: CASSQSSPVTLMYNEQFF.